The text below deals with one TCR beta chain. The sample originates from a study of blood T cell repertoires in COVID-19. The wider study: Samples of COVID-19 (acute and convalescent) were obtained from the United States, Italy and Spain. From T cells, B-cell-depleted T cells, or PBMCs came the material, which was cDNA or gDNA.

The CDR3 has 16 residues. Trimming left V 3 bases short and J 0 bases short, with 15 bases between. The germline V gene encodes CDR1 DFQATT and CDR2 SNEGSKA (reference sequence). In the authors' workflow: Researchers report that nucleated cell counts were estimated from reference gene primer amplification. TCRdb's table, derived via immunoSEQ multiplex PCR, lists solely in-frame clones and lacks some. V, J and clone size reflect that table, while D and trimming were determined from the DNA. The data hold around 130,000 clones, with 82% observed a single time. The chain uses TRBV20-1 and TRBJ1-3; D unclear. The clonotype originates from a human donor in a cohort sampled during active COVID-19. Sequenced input: peripheral blood. CDR3 sequence reads: CSASPRPTRSGNTIYF. Written as DNA, the CDR3 is TGCAGTGCTAGTCCCCGCCCAACACGCTCTGGAAACACCATATATTTT.